This TCR beta chain was retrieved from a study of blood T cell repertoires in COVID-19. Study-wide background: Samples taken during acute and convalescent COVID-19 were collected in the United States, Italy and Spain. Nucleic acid was either cDNA or gDNA, and it came from T cells, B-cell-depleted T cells, or PBMCs.

In the study's own analysis: Using reference gene primer amplification, nucleated cell counts were estimated. Here immunoSEQ multiplex PCR was the method, and the copy in TCRdb shows in-frame clones only, minus some. V and J calls and clone size are those listed in that table; D and trimming were worked out from the DNA. This sample yields 650,000 to 800,000 clones, of which about 87% are seen a single time; over 0.2% belongs to the top ten. From germline, CDR1 is SNHLY and CDR2 FYNNEI. There are 12 residues in the CDR3. The germline V and J ends were trimmed by 4 bases and 4 bases, with 7 bases remaining between them.

V usage is TRBV2 and J usage is TRBJ1-1, with no clear D. The sequencing input was peripheral blood. The receptor was derived from a woman younger than 35 with acute or convalescent COVID-19. CDR3 bases: TGTGCCAGCAGTGGAGAGGTCACTGAAGCTTTCTTT. This sequence encodes CASSGEVTEAFF.